Shown below are 13 T cell receptor beta chains from a single sample sequenced in a study of metastatic and nonmetastatic thyroid tumors. TCRdb re-processed the PCR reads through MiXCR. The table lists about 48,000 clones, about 20% of them singletons. Ahead of thyroid surgery, no patient had received treatment of any kind. Material: blood. The receptors stem from a male donor with papillary thyroid cancer or a benign thyroid nodule (not recorded which). Some clones in this sample may be carry-over from other donors' samples.

This clone was seen at least ten times. The chain is built from TRBV5-1 and TRBJ1-1; a weak D match, TRBD1 (6 bases). CDR3 length: 14 residues. Trimming left V 2 bases short and J 7 bases short, with 15 bases between. The germline V gene encodes CDR1 SGHRS and CDR2 YFSETQ. In nucleotides, the CDR3 is TGCGCCAGCAGCTTCGCCCCAGGGGCGAGTGAAGCTTTCTTT. Its protein product is CASSFAPGASEAFF. The full variable domain, completed using reference TRBV5-1 and TRBJ1-1, is KAGVTQTPRYLIKTRGQQVTLSCSPISGHRSVSWYQQTPGQGLQFLFEYFSETQRNKGNFPGRFSGRQFSNSRSEMNVSTLELGDSALYLCASSFAPGASEAFFGQGTRLTVV.

In its sample, this clone was seen a few times. The rearrangement uses TRBV12-3 or TRBV12-4 and TRBJ2-1, with 9 bases matching TRBD1. The CDR3 runs 15 residues. With V trimmed by 3 bases and J by 7 bases, 7 bases remained unmatched. CDR3 sequence reads: CASSFTGGSRNEQFF. CDR3 nucleotide sequence: TGTGCCAGCAGTTTTACAGGGGGCTCGCGTAATGAGCAGTTCTTC.

In its sample, this clone was seen many times. This chain uses TRBV28 with TRBJ2-5; weak D call: TRBD1 (6 bases). CDR3 length: 15 residues. The germline V gene has CDR1 MDHEN and CDR2 SYDVKM. Deletions cut 7 bases from V and 5 bases from J, with 20 bases between. This CDR3 is CASISLLDSAETQYF. Here the CDR3 DNA reads TGTGCCAGCATCTCTCTGTTGGACAGCGCGGAGACCCAGTACTTC.

The V and J genes are TRBV5-1 and TRBJ1-2; D remains unclear. Trimming cost V 4 bases and J 1 base, with 14 bases left between them. The CDR3 spans 15 residues. Germline loops: CDR1 SGHRS, CDR2 YFSETQ. The CDR3 region is CASSPGVTNNYGYTF. The CDR3, as DNA: TGCGCCAGCAGCCCCGGAGTCACCAATAACTATGGCTACACCTTC.

This clone has only a few counts. The chain links TRBV18 to TRBJ2-7, with TRBD1 matching 10 bases. The V and J ends lost 0 bases and 3 bases, in that order; junction bases with no gene match: 5. CDR1 is KGHSH, CDR2 LQKENI, per germline. CDR3 size: 16 residues. As DNA, the CDR3 is TGTGCCAGCTCACCACCGGGGACAGGGGCCGTCTACGAGCAGTACTTC. It encodes CASSPPGTGAVYEQYF.

This clone was counted between two and nine times. The V call is TRBV6-1, the J call TRBJ1-2; maybe TRBD1 (5 bases). The CDR3 is 16 residues long. Germline CDR1 and CDR2: MNHNS and SASEGT. Trimming removed 2 bases from V and 4 bases from J, with 17 bases in between. The CDR3 here is CASSETSGVGSYGYTF. The CDR3 nucleotides read TGTGCCAGCAGTGAAACCTCGGGGGTCGGATCCTATGGCTACACCTTC.

This chain connects TRBV6-1 to TRBJ2-1, with TRBD1 as a possible D gene (6 bases). V lost 4 bases and J lost 16, with 17 bases in between. This CDR3 is 12 amino acids long. Germline CDR1 reads MNHNS; CDR2 reads SASEGT. The CDR3 nucleotides read TGTGCCAGCAGTGCCCAGGGGTCAGGGCAATTCTTC. This translates into CASSAQGSGQFF.

V gene TRBV20-1 combines with J gene TRBJ1-2, with no clear D. Germline CDR1 and CDR2: DFQATT and SNEGSKA (reference sequence). V was trimmed by 0 bases and J by 4 bases, leaving 9 bases between them. The CDR3 sequence is 13 residues long. The CDR3 DNA reads as TGCAGTGCTAGAGAGGTGGGTGCCTATGGCTACACCTTC. This codes for CSAREVGAYGYTF.

The table lists this clone with a count of one. At one boundary the junction diverges from the germline segment, which might be a read error. The V and J genes are TRBV18 and TRBJ2-7; 7 bases agree with TRBD1. The CDR3 is 13 residues long. Germline values: CDR1 KGHSH, CDR2 LQKENI. The CDR3 sequence: CACSPGQDYAQYF. DNA of the CDR3: TGTGCCTGCTCACCTGGACAGGATTACGCGCAGTACTTC.

This clone was seen at least ten times. The rearrangement joins TRBV20-1 to TRBJ2-7; D could derive from TRBD1 or TRBD2 (6 bases each). Germline-derived CDR1 and CDR2 are DFQATT and SNEGSKA (reference sequence). V shed 1 base and J shed 6 bases, with 19 bases lying between them. This CDR3 is 15 amino acids long. This CDR3 is CSARGAGHGEVEQYF. CDR3 sequence (DNA): TGCAGTGCTAGAGGTGCGGGACACGGCGAGGTCGAGCAGTACTTC.

This clone ranks as medium-sized. The rearrangement joins TRBV10-3 to TRBJ2-1; 10 bases align to TRBD1. The trim removed 3 bases at V and 6 bases at J, leaving 2 bases unmatched. The CDR3 is 14 amino acids. Germline V gene sequence: CDR1 ENHRY, CDR2 SYGVKD. CDR3 residues: CAISDRTGGNEQFF. The CDR3, as DNA: TGTGCCATCAGTGATCGGACAGGGGGCAATGAGCAGTTCTTC.

This chain connects TRBV18 to TRBJ2-6; 7 nucleotides line up with TRBD2. Germline V CDR1 and CDR2: KGHSH, LQKENI. V dropped 3 bases and J dropped 1; count of bases not matched to a gene: 6. The CDR3 covers 17 residues. DNA for the CDR3: TGTGCCAGCTCACCCTACGGGGGGACGTCTGGGGCCAACGTCCTGACTTTC. Translating gives CASSPYGGTSGANVLTF.

This clone has a handful of counts. This chain links TRBV6-5 with TRBJ2-3; possibly TRBD2 for D (6 bases). CDR3 size: 15 residues. Trimming removed 1 base from V and 6 bases from J, with 14 bases in between. Germline V lookup: CDR1 MNHEY, CDR2 SVGAGI. The CDR3 nucleotides are TGTGCCAGCAGTTACTTTGGGGGGTGTCAGGATACGCAGTATTTT. It specifies CASSYFGGCQDTQYF.